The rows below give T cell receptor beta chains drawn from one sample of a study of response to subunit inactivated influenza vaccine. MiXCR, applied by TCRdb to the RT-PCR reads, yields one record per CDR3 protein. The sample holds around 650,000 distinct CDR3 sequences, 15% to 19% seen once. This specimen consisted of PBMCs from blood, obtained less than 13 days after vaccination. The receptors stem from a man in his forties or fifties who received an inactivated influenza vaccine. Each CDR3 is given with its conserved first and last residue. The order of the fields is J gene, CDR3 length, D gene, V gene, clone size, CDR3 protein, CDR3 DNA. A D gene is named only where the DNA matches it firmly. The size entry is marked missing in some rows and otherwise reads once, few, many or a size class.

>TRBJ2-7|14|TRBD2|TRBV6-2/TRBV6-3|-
CASSYGGGAGEQYF
TGTGCCAGCAGTTATGGCGGGGGGGCCGGCGAGCAGTACTTC
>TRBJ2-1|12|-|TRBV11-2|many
CASRSGINEQFF
TGTGCCAGCAGATCGGGCATCAATGAGCAGTTCTTC
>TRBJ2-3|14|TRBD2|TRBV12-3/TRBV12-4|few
CASGWAGGTDTQYF
TGTGCCAGTGGGTGGGCGGGAGGCACAGATACGCAGTATTTT
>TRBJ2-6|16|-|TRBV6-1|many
CASSLYGDSGANVLTF
TGTGCCAGCAGCCTTTACGGGGACTCTGGGGCCAACGTCCTGACTTTC
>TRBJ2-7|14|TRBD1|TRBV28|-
CASRMDRATYEQYF
TGTGCCAGCAGGATGGACAGGGCTACCTACGAGCAGTACTTC
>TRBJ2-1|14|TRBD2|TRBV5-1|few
CASSFGQRGNEQFF
TGCGCCAGCAGCTTTGGTCAGCGGGGAAATGAGCAGTTCTTC
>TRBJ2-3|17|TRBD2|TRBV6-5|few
CASSYSSASGFTVTQYF
TGTGCCAGCAGTTACTCGTCCGCTAGCGGCTTCACAGTTACGCAGTATTTT
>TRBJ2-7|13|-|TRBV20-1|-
CSAFIGEGGEQYF
TGCAGTGCTTTCATAGGGGAAGGCGGGGAGCAGTACTTC
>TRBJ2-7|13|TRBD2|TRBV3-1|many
CASSDLGGREQYF
TGTGCCAGCAGCGACCTGGGAGGGCGTGAGCAGTACTTC
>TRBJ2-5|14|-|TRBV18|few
CASSPPGRAETQYF
TGTGCCAGCTCACCACCCGGCAGGGCAGAGACCCAGTACTTC
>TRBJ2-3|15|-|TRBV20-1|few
CSASRQAGLTDTQYF
TGCAGTGCTTCGAGACAGGCCGGCCTAACGGATACGCAGTATTTT
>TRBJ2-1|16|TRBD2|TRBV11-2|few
CASSPNLLAGHNEQFF
TGTGCCAGCAGCCCAAATCTTCTAGCGGGTCACAATGAGCAGTTCTTC
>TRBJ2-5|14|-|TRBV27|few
CASSLSVIGETQYF
TGTGCCAGCAGTTTATCGGTCATAGGAGAGACCCAGTACTTC
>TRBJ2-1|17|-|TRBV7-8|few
CASSPRSGTAIYNEQFF
TGTGCCAGCAGCCCGCGTTCCGGGACTGCTATATACAATGAGCAGTTCTTC
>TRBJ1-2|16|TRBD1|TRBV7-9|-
CASSFIRQGEGYGYTF
TGTGCCAGCAGCTTCATCCGACAGGGAGAGGGTTATGGCTACACCTTC
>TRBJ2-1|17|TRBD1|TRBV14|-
CASSYGQGRASYNEQFF
TGTGCCAGCAGCTATGGACAGGGGAGGGCCTCCTACAATGAGCAGTTCTTC
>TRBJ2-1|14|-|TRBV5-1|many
CASSLASLYNEQFF
TGCGCCAGCAGCTTGGCCTCCCTATACAATGAGCAGTTCTTC
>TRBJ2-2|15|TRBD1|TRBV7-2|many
CASSFDRVNTGELFF
TGTGCCAGCAGCTTCGACAGGGTGAACACCGGGGAGCTGTTTTTT
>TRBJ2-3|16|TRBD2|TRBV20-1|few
CSASLLAGGKTDTQYF
TGCAGTGCTAGCCTTCTAGCGGGGGGGAAGACAGATACGCAGTATTTT
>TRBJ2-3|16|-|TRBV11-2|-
CASSQPSRGYTDTQYF
TGTGCCAGCAGCCAACCAAGCAGGGGATACACAGATACGCAGTATTTT
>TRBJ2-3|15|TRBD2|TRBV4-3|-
CASSERGGTTDTQYF
TGCGCCAGCAGCGAAAGGGGAGGGACCACAGATACGCAGTATTTT
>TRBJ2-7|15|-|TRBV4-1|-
CASSQLPGVYYEQYF
TGCGCCAGCAGCCAACTCCCAGGGGTGTACTACGAGCAGTACTTC
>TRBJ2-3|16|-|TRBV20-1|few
CSAWNPRDVSTDTQYF
TGCAGTGCTTGGAACCCCCGAGACGTTAGCACAGATACGCAGTATTTT
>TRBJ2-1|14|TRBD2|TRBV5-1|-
CASKRLAGDNEQFF
TGCGCCAGCAAAAGACTAGCGGGTGACAATGAGCAGTTCTTC
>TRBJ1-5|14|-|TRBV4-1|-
CASSQDSGSQPQHF
TGCGCCAGCAGCCAAGATAGCGGCAGCCAGCCCCAGCATTTT
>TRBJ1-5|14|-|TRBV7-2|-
CASSYGPGLGPQHF
TGTGCCAGCAGCTACGGACCGGGACTTGGGCCCCAGCATTTT
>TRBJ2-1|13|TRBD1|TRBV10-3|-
CAIGGQGALEQFF
TGTGCCATCGGGGGACAGGGGGCGTTAGAGCAGTTCTTC
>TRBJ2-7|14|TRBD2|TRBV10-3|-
CAISRHGGGEEQYF
TGTGCCATCAGTCGACACGGCGGGGGAGAGGAGCAGTACTTC
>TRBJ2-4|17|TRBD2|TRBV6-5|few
CASSYNSGLADKNIQYF
TGTGCCAGCAGTTACAACTCGGGACTAGCGGACAAAAACATTCAGTACTTC
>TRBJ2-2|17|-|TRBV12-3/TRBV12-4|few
CASSFVGGGSITGELFF
TGTGCCAGCAGTTTCGTGGGGGGCGGGAGTATCACCGGGGAGCTGTTTTTT
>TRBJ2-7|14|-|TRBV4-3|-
CASSQDRRTYEQYF
TGCGCCAGCAGCCAAGATCGTCGGACCTACGAGCAGTACTTC
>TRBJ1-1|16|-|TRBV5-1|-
CASSLEGGHLNTEAFF
TGCGCCAGCAGCTTGGAGGGGGGCCACCTGAACACTGAAGCTTTCTTT
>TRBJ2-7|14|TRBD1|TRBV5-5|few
CASSSLKQGGEQYF
TGTGCCAGCAGCTCATTAAAACAGGGGGGCGAGCAGTACTTC
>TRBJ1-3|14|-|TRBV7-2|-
CASSPEGSANTIYF
TGTGCCAGCAGCCCCGAGGGGAGTGCAAACACCATATATTTT
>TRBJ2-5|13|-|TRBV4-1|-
CASSQGERGTQYF
TGCGCCAGCAGCCAAGGAGAGAGGGGGACCCAGTACTTC
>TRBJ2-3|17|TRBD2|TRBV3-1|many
CASSQEWLSGGADTQYF
TGTGCCAGCAGCCAAGAGTGGCTATCGGGAGGTGCGGATACGCAGTATTTT
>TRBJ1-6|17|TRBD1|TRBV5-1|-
CASSFLPTTGNNSPLHF
TGCGCCAGCAGCTTCCTACCTACGACAGGGAATAATTCACCCCTCCACTTT
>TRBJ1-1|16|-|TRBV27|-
CASRPPRGEGNTEAFF
TGTGCCAGCAGACCCCCGCGGGGGGAGGGGAACACTGAAGCTTTCTTT
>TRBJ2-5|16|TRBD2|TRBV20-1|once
CSASPLRGGISETQYF
TGCAGTGCTAGCCCCTTGCGGGGGGGCATCTCTGAGACCCAGTACTTC
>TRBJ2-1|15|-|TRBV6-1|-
CASSSEAFRVREQFF
TGTGCCAGCAGCAGTGAGGCTTTCAGGGTGCGGGAGCAGTTCTTC
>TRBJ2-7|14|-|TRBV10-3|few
CAISDRAPHYEQYF
TGTGCCATCAGTGATCGGGCCCCACACTACGAGCAGTACTTC
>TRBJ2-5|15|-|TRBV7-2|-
CASSFVGGGGETQYF
TGTGCCAGCAGCTTCGTGGGTGGGGGCGGAGAGACCCAGTACTTC